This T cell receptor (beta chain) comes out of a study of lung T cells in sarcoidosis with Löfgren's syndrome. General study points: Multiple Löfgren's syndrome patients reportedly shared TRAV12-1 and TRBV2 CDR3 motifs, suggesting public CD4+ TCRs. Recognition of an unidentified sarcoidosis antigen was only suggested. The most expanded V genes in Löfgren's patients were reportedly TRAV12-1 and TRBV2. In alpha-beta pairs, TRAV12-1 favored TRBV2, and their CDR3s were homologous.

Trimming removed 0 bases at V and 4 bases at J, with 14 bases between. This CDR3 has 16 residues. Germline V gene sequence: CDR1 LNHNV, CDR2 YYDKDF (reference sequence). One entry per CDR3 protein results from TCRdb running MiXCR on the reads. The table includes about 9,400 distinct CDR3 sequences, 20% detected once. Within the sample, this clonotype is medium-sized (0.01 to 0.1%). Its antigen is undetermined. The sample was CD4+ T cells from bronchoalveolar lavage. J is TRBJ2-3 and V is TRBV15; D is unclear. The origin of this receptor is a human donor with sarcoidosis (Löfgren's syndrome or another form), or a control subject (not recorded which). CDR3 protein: CATSREIMGWPDTQYF. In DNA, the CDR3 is TGTGCCACCAGCAGAGAGATAATGGGGTGGCCAGATACGCAGTATTTT.